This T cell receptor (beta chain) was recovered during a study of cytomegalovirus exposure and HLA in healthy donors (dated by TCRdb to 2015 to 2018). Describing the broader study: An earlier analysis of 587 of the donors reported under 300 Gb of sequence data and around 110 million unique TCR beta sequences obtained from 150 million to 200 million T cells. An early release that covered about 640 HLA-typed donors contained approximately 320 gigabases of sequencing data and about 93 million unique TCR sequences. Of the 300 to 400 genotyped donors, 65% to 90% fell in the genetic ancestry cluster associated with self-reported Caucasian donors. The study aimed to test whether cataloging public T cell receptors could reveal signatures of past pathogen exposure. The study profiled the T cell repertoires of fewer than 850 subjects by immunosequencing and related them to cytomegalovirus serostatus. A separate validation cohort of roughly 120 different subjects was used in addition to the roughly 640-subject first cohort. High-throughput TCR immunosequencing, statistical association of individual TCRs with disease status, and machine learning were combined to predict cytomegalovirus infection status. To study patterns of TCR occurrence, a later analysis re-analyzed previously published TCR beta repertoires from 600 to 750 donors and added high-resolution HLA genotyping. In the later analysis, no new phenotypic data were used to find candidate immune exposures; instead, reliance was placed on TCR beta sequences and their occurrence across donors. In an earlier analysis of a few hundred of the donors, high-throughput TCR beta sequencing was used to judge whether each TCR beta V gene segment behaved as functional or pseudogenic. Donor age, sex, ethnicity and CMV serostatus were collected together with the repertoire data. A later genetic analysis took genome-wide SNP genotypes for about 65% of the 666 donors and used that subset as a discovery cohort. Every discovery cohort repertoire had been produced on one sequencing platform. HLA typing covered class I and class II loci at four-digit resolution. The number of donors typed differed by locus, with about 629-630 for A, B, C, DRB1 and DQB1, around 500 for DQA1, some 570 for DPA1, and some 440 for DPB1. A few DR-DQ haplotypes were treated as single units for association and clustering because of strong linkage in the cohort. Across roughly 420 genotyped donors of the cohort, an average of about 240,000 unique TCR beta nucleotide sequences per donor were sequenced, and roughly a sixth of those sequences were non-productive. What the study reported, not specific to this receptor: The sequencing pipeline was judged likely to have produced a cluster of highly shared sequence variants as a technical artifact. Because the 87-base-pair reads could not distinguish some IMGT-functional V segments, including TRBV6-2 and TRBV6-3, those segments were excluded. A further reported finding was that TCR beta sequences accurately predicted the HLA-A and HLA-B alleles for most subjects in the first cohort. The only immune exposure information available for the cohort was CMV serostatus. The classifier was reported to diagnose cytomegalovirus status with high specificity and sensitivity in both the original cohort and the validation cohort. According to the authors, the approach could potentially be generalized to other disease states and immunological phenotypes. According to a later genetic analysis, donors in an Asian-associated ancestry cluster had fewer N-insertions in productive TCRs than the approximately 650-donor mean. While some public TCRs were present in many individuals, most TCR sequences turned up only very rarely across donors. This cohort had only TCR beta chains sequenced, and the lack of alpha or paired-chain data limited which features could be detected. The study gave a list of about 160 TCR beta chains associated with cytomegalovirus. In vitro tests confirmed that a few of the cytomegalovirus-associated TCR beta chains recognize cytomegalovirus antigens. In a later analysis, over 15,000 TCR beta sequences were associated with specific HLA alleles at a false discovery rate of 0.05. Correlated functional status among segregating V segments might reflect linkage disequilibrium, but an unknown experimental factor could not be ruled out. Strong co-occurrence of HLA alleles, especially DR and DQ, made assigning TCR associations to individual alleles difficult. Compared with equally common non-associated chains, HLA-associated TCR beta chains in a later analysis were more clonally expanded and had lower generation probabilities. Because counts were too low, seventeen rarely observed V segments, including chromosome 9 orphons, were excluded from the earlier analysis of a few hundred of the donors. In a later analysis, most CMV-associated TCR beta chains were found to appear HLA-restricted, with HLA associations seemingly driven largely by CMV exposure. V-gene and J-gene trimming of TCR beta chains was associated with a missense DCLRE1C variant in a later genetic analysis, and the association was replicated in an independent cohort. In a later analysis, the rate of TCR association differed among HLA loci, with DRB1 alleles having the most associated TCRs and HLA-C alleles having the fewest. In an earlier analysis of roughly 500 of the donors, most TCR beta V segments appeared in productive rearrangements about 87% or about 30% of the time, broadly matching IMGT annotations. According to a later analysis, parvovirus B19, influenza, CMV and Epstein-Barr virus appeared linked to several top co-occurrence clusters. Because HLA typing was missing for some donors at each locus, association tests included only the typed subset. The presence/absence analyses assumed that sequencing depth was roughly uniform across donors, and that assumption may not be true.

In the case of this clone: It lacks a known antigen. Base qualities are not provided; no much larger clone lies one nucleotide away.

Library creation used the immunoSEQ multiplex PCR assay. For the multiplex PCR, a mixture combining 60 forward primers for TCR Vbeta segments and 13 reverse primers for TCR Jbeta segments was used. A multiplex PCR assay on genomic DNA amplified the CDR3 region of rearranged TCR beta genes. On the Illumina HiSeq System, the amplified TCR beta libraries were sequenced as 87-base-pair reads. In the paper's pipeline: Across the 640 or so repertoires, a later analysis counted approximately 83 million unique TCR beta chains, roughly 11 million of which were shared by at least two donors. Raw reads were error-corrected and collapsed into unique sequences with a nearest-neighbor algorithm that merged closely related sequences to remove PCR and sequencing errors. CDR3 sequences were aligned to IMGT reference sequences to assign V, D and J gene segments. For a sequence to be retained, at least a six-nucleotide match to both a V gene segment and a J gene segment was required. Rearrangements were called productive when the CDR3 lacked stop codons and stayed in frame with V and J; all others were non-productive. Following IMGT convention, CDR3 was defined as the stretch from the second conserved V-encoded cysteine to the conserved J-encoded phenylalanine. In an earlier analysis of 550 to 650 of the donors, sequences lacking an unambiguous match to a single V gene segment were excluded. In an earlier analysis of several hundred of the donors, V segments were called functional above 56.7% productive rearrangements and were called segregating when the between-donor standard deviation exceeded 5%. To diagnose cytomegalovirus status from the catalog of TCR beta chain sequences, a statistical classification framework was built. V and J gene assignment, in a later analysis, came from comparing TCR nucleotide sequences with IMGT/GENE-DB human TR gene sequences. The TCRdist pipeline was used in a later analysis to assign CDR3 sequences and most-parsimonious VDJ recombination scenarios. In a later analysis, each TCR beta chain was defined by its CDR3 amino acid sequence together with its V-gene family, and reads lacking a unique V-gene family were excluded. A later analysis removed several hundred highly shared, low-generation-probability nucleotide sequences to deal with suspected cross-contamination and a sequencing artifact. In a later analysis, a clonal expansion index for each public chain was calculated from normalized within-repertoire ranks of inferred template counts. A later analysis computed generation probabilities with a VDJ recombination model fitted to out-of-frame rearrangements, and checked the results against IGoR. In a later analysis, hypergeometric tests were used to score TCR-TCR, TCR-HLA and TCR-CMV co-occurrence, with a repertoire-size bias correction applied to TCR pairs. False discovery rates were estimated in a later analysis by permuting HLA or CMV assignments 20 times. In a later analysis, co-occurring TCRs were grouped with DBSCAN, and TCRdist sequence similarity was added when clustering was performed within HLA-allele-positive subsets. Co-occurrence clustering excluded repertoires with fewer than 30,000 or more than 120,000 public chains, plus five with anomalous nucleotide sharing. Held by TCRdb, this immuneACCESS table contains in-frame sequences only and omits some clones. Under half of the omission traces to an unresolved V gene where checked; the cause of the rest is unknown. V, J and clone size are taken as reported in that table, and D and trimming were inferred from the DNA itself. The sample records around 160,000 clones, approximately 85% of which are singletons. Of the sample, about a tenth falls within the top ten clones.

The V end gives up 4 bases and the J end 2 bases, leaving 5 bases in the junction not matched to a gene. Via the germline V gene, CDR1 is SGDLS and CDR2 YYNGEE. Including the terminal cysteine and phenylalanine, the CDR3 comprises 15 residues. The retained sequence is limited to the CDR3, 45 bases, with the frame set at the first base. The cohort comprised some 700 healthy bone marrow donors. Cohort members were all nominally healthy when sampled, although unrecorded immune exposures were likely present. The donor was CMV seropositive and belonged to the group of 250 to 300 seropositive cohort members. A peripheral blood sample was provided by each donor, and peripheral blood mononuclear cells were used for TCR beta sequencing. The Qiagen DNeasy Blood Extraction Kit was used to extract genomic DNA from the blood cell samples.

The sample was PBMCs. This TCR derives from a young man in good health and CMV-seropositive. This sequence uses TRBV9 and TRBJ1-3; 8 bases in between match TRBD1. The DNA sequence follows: TGTGCCAGCAGCACAGGGGGGGGAGCTGGAAACACCATATATTTT. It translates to CASSTGGGAGNTIYF.